This T cell receptor (beta chain) was documented in a study of T-cell memory formation after mild COVID-19. Across the study: Most TCR clusters belonged to a single donor. General study results and limits: Those CD4+ clones that contracted were mainly in CM and EM (CD8+ ones in EMRA).

V was shortened by 4 bases and J by 10 bases, with 14 bases between the two germline ends. CDR3 length: 13 residues. CDR1 is LGHNA and CDR2 is YSLEER in the germline V gene. This clonotype was observed a handful of times. Its specificity is not known. Each CDR3 protein gets one entry after TCRdb re-called the 5' RACE reads with MiXCR. Here the sample spans more than 300,000 distinct CDR3 sequences, 20% to 25% being singletons. This sequence was found in a man aged 18 to 29 who had mild COVID-19 (a few samples of this study predate the infection). Cell type and time point are not known. What was sequenced was PBMCs or a T cell subset sorted from them (not recorded which). V is TRBV4-3 and J is TRBJ2-1; D might be TRBD2 (5 bases). The CDR3 reads CASSPALANEQFF. As DNA, the CDR3 is TGCGCCAGCAGCCCAGCCCTAGCCAACGAGCAGTTCTTC.